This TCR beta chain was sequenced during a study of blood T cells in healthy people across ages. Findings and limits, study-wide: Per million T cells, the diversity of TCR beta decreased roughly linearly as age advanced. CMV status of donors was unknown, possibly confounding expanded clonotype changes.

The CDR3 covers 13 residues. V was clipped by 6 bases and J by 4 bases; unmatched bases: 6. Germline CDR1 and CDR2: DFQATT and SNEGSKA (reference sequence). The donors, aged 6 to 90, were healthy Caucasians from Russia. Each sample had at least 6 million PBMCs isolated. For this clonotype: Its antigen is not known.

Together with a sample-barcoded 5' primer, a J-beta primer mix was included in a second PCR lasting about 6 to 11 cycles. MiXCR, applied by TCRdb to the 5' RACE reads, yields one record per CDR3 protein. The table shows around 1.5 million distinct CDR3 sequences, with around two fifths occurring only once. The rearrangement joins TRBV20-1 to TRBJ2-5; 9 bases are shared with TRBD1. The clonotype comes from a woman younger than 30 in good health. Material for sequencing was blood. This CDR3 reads CSAGGTGIETQYF. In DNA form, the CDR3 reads TGCAGTGCGGGTGGGACAGGGATAGAGACCCAGTACTTC.